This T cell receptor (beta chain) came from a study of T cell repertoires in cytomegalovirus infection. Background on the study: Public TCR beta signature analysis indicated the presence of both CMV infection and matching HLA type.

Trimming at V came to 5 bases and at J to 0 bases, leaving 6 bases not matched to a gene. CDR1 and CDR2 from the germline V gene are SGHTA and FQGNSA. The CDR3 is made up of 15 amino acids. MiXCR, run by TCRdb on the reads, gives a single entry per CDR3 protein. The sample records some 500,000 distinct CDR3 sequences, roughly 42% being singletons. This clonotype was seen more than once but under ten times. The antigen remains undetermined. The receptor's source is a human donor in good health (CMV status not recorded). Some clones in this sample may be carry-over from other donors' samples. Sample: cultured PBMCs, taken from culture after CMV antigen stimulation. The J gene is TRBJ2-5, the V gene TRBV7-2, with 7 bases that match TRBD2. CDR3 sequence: CASSPSGAYQETQYF. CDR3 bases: TGTGCCAGCAGCCCCAGCGGGGCGTACCAAGAGACCCAGTACTTC.